One sample yielded the 23 T cell receptor beta chains listed below, sequenced in a study of blood T cells in healthy people across ages (dated by TCRdb to 2013 to 2016). Receptors were amplified or captured by 5' RACE. The listed sequencing device is Illumina HiSeq 2500. A second PCR of roughly 7 to 12 cycles was performed with a sample-barcoded 5' primer and a J-beta primer mix. The raw public reads went through TCRdb reprocessing: fastp at Q25, MiXCR clone calling, in-frame beta chains kept. When rows share a CDR3 protein, they turn into one entry using the most common DNA and genes. For this sample the table gives about 800,000 distinct CDR3 sequences, of which around 25% were detected only once. More than 3% of the sample goes to the ten largest clones. The same data also contributed to another study, on T cells of mothers and their children.

The sample comprised blood. The receptors derive from a boy between 10 and 17 years old in good health.

In its sample, this clonotype was seen a few times. The V and J genes are TRBV19 and TRBJ1-1; 7 bases agree with TRBD1. V lost 9 bases to trimming and J lost 0 bases; unmatched junction nucleotides: 13. Germline V gene data show CDR1 as LNHDA and CDR2 as SQIVND (reference sequence). CDR3 length: 16 residues. The CDR3 here is CASLPETGHMNTEAFF. CDR3 DNA sequence: TGTGCCAGCCTCCCCGAGACAGGGCACATGAACACTGAAGCTTTCTTT.

This clonotype was recorded many times. J is TRBJ2-7 and V is TRBV20-1, with 9 bases matching TRBD2. V was pared by 0 bases and J by 3 bases, with 6 bases of the junction left unmatched. The V gene's germline CDR1 is DFQATT and CDR2 SNEGSKA (reference sequence). This CDR3 contains 15 residues. CDR3 DNA sequence: TGCAGTGCTAGAGATCGCGGGAGGGCCCTCTACGAGCAGTACTTC. Translating it yields CSARDRGRALYEQYF.

Remarks on this clonotype: At one of its ends the junction is not consistent with the germline gene, which may arise from a read error. CDR3 residues: CASSLEPGAETQCF. The CDR3 bases are TGTGCCAGCAGCTTAGAACCGGGGGCGGAGACCCAGTGCTTC. The chain recombines TRBV7-9 with TRBJ2-5; D may correspond to TRBD1 or TRBD2 (6 bases each). CDR1 and CDR2 from the germline V gene are SEHNR and FQNEAQ (reference sequence). The CDR3 is 14 residues long.

With regard to this clonotype: A read error may account for a junction end that differs from germline. The chain uses TRBV18 and TRBJ2-5; D perhaps matches TRBD1 (5 bases). CDR3 length equals 19 residues. CDR1 and CDR2 from the germline V gene are KGHSH and LQKENI. The CDR3 reads CASPPEILSSGARIMAQYF. The CDR3 nucleotides are TGTGCCAGCCCACCAGAGATTCTTTCGAGTGGGGCCCGGATTATGGCCCAGTACTTC.

This clonotype came up a few times. The gene calls are TRBV12-3 or TRBV12-4 and TRBJ2-5; TRBD1 or TRBD2 may be the D gene (6 bases each). CDR3 length: 15 amino acids. V lost 3 bases, J lost 5 bases, and 16 bases lay in between. CDR3 in DNA: TGTGCCAGCAGTTTCACGGGGGCTGAGGGGGAGACCCAGTACTTC. Translation: CASSFTGAEGETQYF.

This clonotype occurred many times. V and J are TRBV28 and TRBJ1-5, with 9 positions matching TRBD1. CDR1 and CDR2 from the germline V gene are MDHEN and SYDVKM. V trimming: 4 bases; J trimming: 5 bases; junction bases outside the gene matches: 0. CDR3 length equals 13 residues. DNA of the CDR3: TGTGCCAGCAGTTGGGACAGGGATCAGCCCCAGCATTTT. The encoded protein is CASSWDRDQPQHF.

CDR3 protein: CATSELLERTGLYEQYF. The CDR3 DNA reads as TGTGCCACCAGTGAGTTATTGGAGCGGACAGGGCTCTACGAGCAGTACTTC. The chain carries TRBV24-1 and TRBJ2-7, with TRBD1 matching over 8 bases. Germline V gene lookup returns CDR1 KGHDR and CDR2 SFDVKD. J gave up 3 bases and V 4 bases, and 13 bases lay outside the gene matches. The length of the CDR3 is 17 residues.

This clonotype was counted a few times. This chain connects TRBV20-1 to TRBJ2-5, with D unclear. The J call may be mistaken, given a closer DNA end match to TRBJ2-7. CDR1 is DFQATT, CDR2 SNEGSKA, per germline (reference sequence). The CDR3 is made up of 15 amino acids. CDR3 coding DNA: TGCAGTGCTAGAGATCGTCCGGCGCTGGCCTACGAGCAGTACTTC. Encoded protein: CSARDRPALAYEQYF.

The gene calls are TRBV14 and TRBJ2-3; 8 positions agree with TRBD2. V lost 0 bases to trimming and J lost 5 bases; unmatched junction nucleotides: 1. Per germline, CDR1 SGHDN and CDR2 FVKESK. This CDR3 has 14 residues. The CDR3 region is CASSQDLAGDTQYF. The CDR3 region has the DNA TGTGCCAGCAGCCAAGATCTAGCGGGAGATACGCAGTATTTT.

The chain carries TRBV6-1 and TRBJ1-1; D perhaps matches TRBD1 (6 bases). V lost 10 bases, J lost 4 bases, and 19 bases lay in between. The length of the CDR3 is 14 residues. Germline-derived CDR1 and CDR2 are MNHNS and SASEGT. The CDR3, as DNA: TGTGCCACCCAGGGACAAATGCTTAGCACTGAAGCTTTCTTT. This translates into CATQGQMLSTEAFF.

The V and J genes are TRBV27 and TRBJ2-5, with a possible D match to TRBD1 (6 bases). The CDR3 contains 15 residues. Germline CDR1 reads MNHEY; CDR2 reads SMNVEV (reference sequence). Trimming took 4 bases from V and 4 from J, leaving 16 bases between them. CDR3 DNA sequence: TGTGCCAGCAGTTCCGAGATACAGGGTCTAGAGACCCAGTACTTC. This codes for CASSSEIQGLETQYF.

The rearrangement joins TRBV2 to TRBJ2-1, with TRBD1 identical over 8 bases. The J call is in doubt because the DNA end fits TRBJ2-5 better. The CDR3 has 16 amino acids. Germline CDR1 and CDR2: SNHLY and FYNNEI. In DNA, the CDR3 is TGTGCCATTGCGTTCGTGGACAGGGCAGGGGGAGAGACCCAGTACTTC. Residues: CAIAFVDRAGGETQYF.

This clonotype was observed a few times. This chain joins TRBV7-2 and TRBJ1-1, with D possibly matching TRBD1 (5 bases). V lost 3 bases to trimming and J lost 5 bases, with 13 bases between them. Germline values: CDR1 SGHTA, CDR2 FQGNSA. The CDR3 contains 14 residues. The CDR3 sequence: CASSLNGGSTEAFF. The CDR3 DNA is TGTGCCAGCAGCTTGAACGGGGGTTCGACTGAAGCTTTCTTT.

The chain employs TRBV28 and TRBJ2-5; 7 positions agree with TRBD1. The better agreement between TRBJ2-7 and the DNA end casts doubt on the J call. The germline V gene has CDR1 MDHEN and CDR2 SYDVKM. The CDR3 loop spans 16 amino acids. The CDR3 sequence: CASSPSREDRAHEQYF. CDR3 coding DNA: TGTGCCAGCAGTCCCAGTCGCGAAGACAGGGCCCACGAGCAGTACTTC.

This clonotype has only a few counts. The gene calls are TRBV28 and TRBJ1-2, with D tentatively TRBD1 (6 bases). This CDR3 contains 14 residues. Germline lookup yields CDR1 MDHEN and CDR2 SYDVKM. V was pared by 3 bases and J by 4 bases, with 12 bases between. The CDR3 DNA follows: TGTGCCAGCAGTTTTCTCGGGACACTCTATGGCTACACCTTC. Protein: CASSFLGTLYGYTF.

There are a few counts of this clonotype. The chain carries TRBV5-1 and TRBJ2-7; 7 bases are shared with TRBD1. Germline V gives CDR1 SGHRS, CDR2 YFSETQ. V shed 1 base and J 3 bases; nucleotides not matched to a gene: 7. The CDR3 sequence is 15 residues long. This chain's CDR3 is CASSLQPGQNYEQYF. The CDR3 DNA reads as TGCGCCAGCAGCTTGCAACCGGGACAGAACTACGAGCAGTACTTC.

This clonotype was recorded a few times. CDR3 sequence reads: CASSSTKTQDIYGYTF. The CDR3 nucleotides read TGTGCCAGCAGTTCCACCAAAACACAGGACATCTATGGCTACACCTTC. This chain connects TRBV28 to TRBJ1-2; tentatively, D is TRBD1 (5 bases). In germline, CDR1 is MDHEN, CDR2 SYDVKM. The CDR3 has 16 residues. V lost 4 bases, J lost 4 bases, and 19 bases lay in between.

This chain connects TRBV20-1 to TRBJ2-5, with D unclear. From germline, CDR1 is DFQATT and CDR2 SNEGSKA (reference sequence). Trimming took 5 bases from V and 5 from J, leaving 9 bases between them. The CDR3 is 11 residues long. The CDR3: CSAPPIETQYF. In nucleotides, the CDR3 is TGCAGTGCTCCTCCCATCGAGACCCAGTACTTC.

The chain uses TRBV6-2 or TRBV6-3 and TRBJ1-2; 7 bases fit TRBD1. After removal of 7 bases from V and 3 bases from J, the junction contained 8 bases not matched to a gene. The CDR3 is made up of 14 amino acids. Germline CDR1 MNHEY, CDR2 SVGEGT. CDR3 bases: TGTGCCAGCACTTCCCAGGGGGTTCACTATGGCTACACCTTC. This encodes CASTSQGVHYGYTF.

The rearrangement links TRBV9 to TRBJ2-1; the match to TRBD2 covers 7 bases. The J call may be mistaken, given a closer DNA end match to TRBJ2-7. CDR1 is SGDLS, CDR2 YYNGEE, per germline. The CDR3 totals 15 residues. In nucleotides, the CDR3 is TGTGCCAGCAGCGTAATGAGCGGGGCCTCCTACGAGCAGTACTTC. Encoded protein: CASSVMSGASYEQYF.

This clonotype has more than one count but fewer than ten. The chain employs TRBV29-1 and TRBJ2-7; D unclear. Germline V gene sequence: CDR1 SQVTM, CDR2 ANQGSEA. The CDR3 spans 12 residues. The ends were cut back, 5 bases at V and 1 base at J, with 9 bases in the middle. CDR3 DNA sequence: TGCAGCGTTTTAGACGGTTCCTACGAGCAGTACTTC. Its protein product is CSVLDGSYEQYF.

This clonotype occurred a few times. The chain has TRBV24-1 and TRBJ1-2, with 9 bases aligning to TRBD1. Germline CDR1 is KGHDR and CDR2 is SFDVKD. This CDR3 contains 16 residues. V shed 2 bases, J shed 4 bases, and the junction held 7 bases outside the gene matches. In nucleotides, the CDR3 is TGTGCCACCAGTGATTCCGGGACAGGGTGCAGCTATGGCTACACCTTC. It specifies CATSDSGTGCSYGYTF.

This chain links TRBV7-2 with TRBJ2-3, with 9 positions matching TRBD1. V lost 0 bases to trimming and J lost 5 bases; unmatched junction nucleotides: 6. Germline V gene data show CDR1 as SGHTA and CDR2 as FQGNSA. CDR3 length: 16 residues. The CDR3 loop reads CASSLAWDRDGDTQYF. The CDR3 coding sequence is TGTGCCAGCAGCTTAGCGTGGGACAGGGATGGAGATACGCAGTATTTT.